Here is one T cell receptor (beta chain) with its context. The antigen remains unidentified. A second about 7 to 11 cycle PCR used barcoded and J-beta primers. TCRdb called the 5' RACE reads again in MiXCR, with one record for every CDR3 protein. The repertoire includes 600,000 to 650,000 distinct CDR3 sequences, under 70% of them detected once, and more than 35% sits in the top ten. This sample was included in a study of blood T cells in healthy people across ages. Study-wide points: One million T cells yielded diversity estimates that were considered underestimates. While age rose, TCR beta diversity per million T cells dropped in a roughly linear way.

Total RNA extraction produced at least 5.5 micrograms (per sample) for the study. Germline CDR1 and CDR2: LGHDT and YNNKEL (reference sequence). This CDR3 contains 13 residues. V was cut by 6 bases and J by 8 bases, with 11 bases left in between. The chain is built from TRBV3-1 and TRBJ1-6; weak D call: TRBD1 (5 bases). This sequence was found in a man in his sixties in good health. The sample comprised blood. The CDR3 nucleotides are TGTGCCAGCAGTCAGGGAGATTATTCACCCCTCCACTTT. It translates to CASSQGDYSPLHF.